The present entry profiles one TCR beta chain with its context. Its antigen is unidentified. The data are from a study of a mutant IDH1 vaccine in newly diagnosed glioma. Looking at the study overall: Patients began vaccination 4-6 weeks after radiotherapy alone, or with temozolomide cycles.

Time point denoted: week 47, end of study. Every single dose of the vaccine, 300 ug of mutant IDH1 20-mer peptide, came with topical imiquimod. New WHO grade 3 or 4 astrocytomas that were IDH1-mutant and ATRX-lost occurred in the donors. Assay used: immunoSEQ multiplex PCR; TCRdb lists only in-frame clones, some missing. This sample has about 50,000 clones, with roughly 80% found just once. The sequencing here drew on PBMCs, taken from a glioma patient whose treatment included an IDH1 peptide vaccine. This TCR was sampled from a man between 45 and 60 years old with glioma.

The CDR3, as DNA: TGTGCCTGGAGCGGGTCAAAAAGGGTCACCTTC. Translating gives CAWSGSKRVTF. V is TRBV30 and J is TRBJ1-2; D is uncertain. CDR1 and CDR2 (germline): GTSNPN, SVGIG (reference sequence). V was clipped by 3 bases and J by 13 bases, with 15 bases between them. This CDR3 spans 11 amino acids. The entire variable domain, with the rest obtained from reference TRBV30 and TRBJ1-2, is as follows: SQTIHQWPATLVQPVGSPLSLECTVEGTSNPNLYWYRQAAGRGLQLLFYSVGIGQISSEVPQNLSASRPQDRQFILSSKKLLLSDSGFYLCAWSGSKRVTFGSGTRLTVV.